Each of the 27 T cell receptor beta chains below was sequenced from the same sample in a study of blood T cells in healthy people across ages. Alongside a J-beta primer mix, a sample-barcoded 5' primer served in a second PCR lasting about 7 to 12 cycles. TCRdb redid the calling of the 5' RACE reads with MiXCR, one entry per CDR3 protein. The sample includes about 320,000 distinct CDR3 sequences, roughly 29% of them seen just once. Source material: blood. The receptor source for this set is a woman aged 65 to 85 in good health.

This clonotype was observed a few times. The CDR3 loop reads CASSYPGGISGNTEAFF. The CDR3 DNA follows: TGTGCCAGCAGCTATCCAGGGGGCATCAGCGGGAACACTGAAGCTTTCTTT. The chain is built from TRBV7-2 and TRBJ1-1; 8 bases match TRBD1. CDR3 size: 17 residues. Trimming removed 4 bases from V and 1 base from J; junction bases left unmatched: 11. CDR1 SGHTA and CDR2 FQGNSA come from the germline V gene.

This clonotype was seen a few times. This chain links TRBV7-2 with TRBJ2-5; D gene uncertain. Trimming removed 2 bases from V and 5 bases from J, with 12 bases in between. Germline CDR1 and CDR2: SGHTA and FQGNSA. This CDR3 has 14 amino acids. CDR3 protein: CASSLPHLGETQYF. CDR3 bases: TGTGCCAGCAGCTTACCCCATCTTGGGGAGACCCAGTACTTC. The complete variable domain, with remaining parts taken from reference TRBV7-2 and TRBJ2-5, reads GAGVSQSPSNKVTEKGKDVELRCDPISGHTALYWYRQSLGQGLEFLIYFQGNSAPDKSGLPSDRFSAERTGGSVSTLTIQRTQQEDSAVYLCASSLPHLGETQYFGPGTRLLVL.

At least ten counts were recorded for this clonotype. The junction and the germline gene differ at one end; a read error may be behind it. The V gene is TRBV6-1, the J gene TRBJ2-7; TRBD2 agrees at 10 bases. The CDR3 is 11 amino acids. Looked up from germline, CDR1 is MNHNS and CDR2 is SASEGT. The CDR3 sequence: CASSTLAGANF. The CDR3 coding sequence is TGTGCCAGCAGTACCCTAGCGGGAGCCAACTTC.

The sample holds a few counts of this clonotype. The chain is built from TRBV20-1 and TRBJ2-5; 8 bases map to TRBD1. After removal of 5 bases from V and 1 base from J, the junction contained 9 bases not matched to a gene. The CDR3 is 15 amino acids. CDR1 DFQATT and CDR2 SNEGSKA come from the germline V gene (reference sequence). The CDR3 here is CSAPRQGRIQETQYF. The CDR3 nucleotides are TGCAGTGCTCCACGACAGGGGAGAATCCAAGAGACCCAGTACTTC.

The chain carries TRBV29-1 and TRBJ2-7; 13 nucleotides line up with TRBD2. The germline CDR1 and CDR2 sequences are SQVTM and ANQGSEA. There are 13 residues in the CDR3. J was trimmed by 6 bases and V by 7 bases; bases with no gene match: 6. In nucleotides, the CDR3 is TGCAGCGCCTCCGGGACTAGCGGGATCGAGCAGTACTTC. Translation: CSASGTSGIEQYF.

This rearrangement joins TRBV3-1 to TRBJ2-5, with 11 positions matching TRBD2. Germline V gene data show CDR1 as LGHDT and CDR2 as YNNKEL (reference sequence). The CDR3 spans 14 residues. Germline trimming cut 5 bases from V and 5 bases from J; bases unmatched to any gene: 4. CDR3 DNA: TGTGCCAGCAGCGAACTAGCGGGAGTCGAGACCCAGTACTTC. Residues: CASSELAGVETQYF.

CDR3 bases: TGTGCCAGCAGCCGAACCCAGGGTCAACGGGAGACCCAGTACTTC. Protein: CASSRTQGQRETQYF. The chain recombines TRBV3-1 with TRBJ2-5; TRBD1 might be the D (5 bases). CDR1 and CDR2 from the germline V gene are LGHDT and YNNKEL (reference sequence). Deletions cut 4 bases from V and 5 bases from J, with 17 bases between. This CDR3 is built from 15 residues.

The genes are TRBV7-8 and TRBJ2-7; no firm D call. The germline V and J ends were trimmed by 1 base and 5 bases, with 12 bases remaining between them. Germline-derived CDR1 and CDR2 are SGHVS and FQNEAQ. The CDR3 contains 14 residues. The CDR3 DNA sequence: TGTGCCAGCAGCTTAGGGGGAAGGCTCAACGAGCAGTACTTC. This codes for CASSLGGRLNEQYF.

V and J are TRBV12-3 or TRBV12-4 and TRBJ2-3; 7 nucleotides line up with TRBD2. Trimming removed 5 bases from V and 4 bases from J; junction bases left unmatched: 9. The CDR3 contains 15 residues. CDR3 bases: TGTGCCAGCAGTGTTAGGACTAGTCAAGCAGATACGCAGTATTTT. Translating it yields CASSVRTSQADTQYF.

This clonotype was counted a few times. The chain joins TRBV7-9 to TRBJ2-1; a possible D gene is TRBD1 (6 bases). Trimming removed 5 bases at V and 6 bases at J, with 14 bases between. The CDR3 runs to 14 residues. Germline assignment: CDR1 SEHNR and CDR2 FQNEAQ (reference sequence). Written as DNA, the CDR3 is TGTGCCAGCAGCCCAAGGACAGAAGGCAATGAGCAGTTCTTC. Its translation is CASSPRTEGNEQFF.

J is TRBJ2-7 and V is TRBV7-6; D is unresolved. CDR1 and CDR2 (germline): SGHVS, FNYEAQ. The CDR3 covers 16 residues. The V gene lost 5 bases and the J gene lost 5 bases, with 22 bases spanning the gap. Written as DNA, the CDR3 is TGTGCCAGCAGCAAACAGTTGAAGGCCGGGTATAACGAGCAGTACTTC. It codes for CASSKQLKAGYNEQYF.

The chain couples TRBV6-6 to TRBJ1-2; no reliable D call. Germline V gene sequence: CDR1 MNHNY, CDR2 SVGAGI (reference sequence). Trimming removed 5 bases at V and 4 bases at J, with 11 bases between. This CDR3 is 13 amino acids long. The CDR3 reads CASSPNSFYGYTF. The CDR3 DNA sequence: TGTGCCAGCAGTCCGAACAGCTTCTATGGCTACACCTTC.

The chain links TRBV5-1 to TRBJ1-1; 7 nucleotides align to TRBD1. CDR1 is SGHRS and CDR2 is YFSETQ in the germline V gene. The J segment lost 5 bases and the V segment lost 0 bases, leaving 4 bases of the junction unmatched. The CDR3 loop spans 14 amino acids. CDR3 DNA: TGCGCCAGCAGCTTGGCTCAGGGGGGAACTGAAGCTTTCTTT. It translates to CASSLAQGGTEAFF.

The V call is TRBV12-3 or TRBV12-4, the J call TRBJ2-5; the match to TRBD1 covers 7 bases. V lost 6 bases and J lost 5; bases outside the gene matches: 9. The length of the CDR3 is 14 residues. The CDR3 nucleotides are TGTGCCAGCAGCCCACCGACAGGGCGGGAGACCCAGTACTTC. Amino acids: CASSPPTGRETQYF.

V and J are TRBV12-3 or TRBV12-4 and TRBJ2-5; the D gene is possibly TRBD1 (6 bases). V lost 7 bases to trimming and J lost 1 base, with 22 bases between them. The CDR3 runs to 17 residues. In nucleotides, the CDR3 is TGTGCCAGCACCCTAGGGACCTACAGGGAGAGCCAAGAGACCCAGTACTTC. It yields the protein CASTLGTYRESQETQYF.

Ten or more counts support this clonotype. The V and J genes are TRBV29-1 and TRBJ2-5; 8 bases match TRBD1. The CDR3 length is 12 residues. The germline V gene encodes CDR1 SQVTM and CDR2 ANQGSEA. Unmatched junction bases numbered 3, after V lost 4 bases and J lost 5 bases. The CDR3 bases are TGCAGCGTTGCGACAGGGGTCGAGACCCAGTACTTC. Translated, it gives CSVATGVETQYF.

This rearrangement joins TRBV4-2 to TRBJ2-1; D is ambiguous. CDR1 and CDR2 from the germline V gene are LGHNA and YNFKEQ. Trimming removed 2 bases at V and 0 bases at J, with 11 bases between. The CDR3 extends over 16 amino acids. CDR3 residues: CASSQSGESSYNEQFF. CDR3 bases: TGTGCCAGCAGCCAAAGTGGGGAAAGCTCCTACAATGAGCAGTTCTTC.

This clonotype has just a few counts. The chain joins TRBV5-6 to TRBJ1-2, with D possibly TRBD1 on 5 matching bases. Trimming pared 4 bases from V and 6 bases from J, leaving 10 bases between. CDR1 SGHDT and CDR2 YYEEEE come from the germline V gene. The CDR3 runs to 12 residues. The CDR3 DNA follows: TGTGCCAGCAGCCCCAGGGCCGATGGCTACACCTTC. It yields the protein CASSPRADGYTF. The full variable domain, in which reference TRBV5-6 and TRBJ1-2 provide the parts outside the CDR3, is DAGVTQSPTHLIKTRGQQVTLRCSPKSGHDTVSWYQQALGQGPQFIFQYYEEEERQRGNFPDRFSGHQFPNYSSELNVNALLLGDSALYLCASSPRADGYTFGSGTRLTVV.

This clonotype was counted only a few times. The junction departs from germline at one end; a sequencing error may be responsible. V and J are TRBV7-2 and TRBJ2-7; unclear D gene. This CDR3 has 13 residues. In germline, CDR1 is SGHTA, CDR2 FQGNSA. The CDR3 loop is CAGSLVGSYEQYF. The CDR3 nucleotides read TGTGCCGGCAGCTTAGTTGGAAGCTACGAGCAGTACTTC.

V gene TRBV5-1 combines with J gene TRBJ2-1; D not resolved. V was clipped by 7 bases and J by 2 bases, with 13 bases between them. CDR3 length: 14 amino acids. Germline CDR1 and CDR2: SGHRS and YFSETQ. This chain's CDR3 is CASRAYLTYNEQFF. In DNA, the CDR3 is TGCGCCAGCCGAGCTTATTTAACCTACAATGAGCAGTTCTTC.

This sequence joins TRBV20-1 and TRBJ2-5; D is uncertain. The V gene lost 1 base and the J gene lost 4 bases, with 10 bases spanning the gap. CDR1 and CDR2 from the germline V gene are DFQATT and SNEGSKA (reference sequence). The CDR3 is 13 residues long. The CDR3 DNA is TGCAGTGCTAGAGCGAAGGGCGGAGAGACCCAGTACTTC. The encoded protein is CSARAKGGETQYF.

The table lists this clonotype with many counts. The CDR3 loop reads CASSLGLLQTETQYF. The CDR3 nucleotides are TGTGCCAGCAGCTTGGGGCTGTTACAAACGGAGACCCAGTACTTC. The chain couples TRBV5-5 to TRBJ2-5; D gene unclear. V was shortened by 0 bases and J by 5 bases, with 14 bases between the two germline ends. Germline assignment: CDR1 SGHKS and CDR2 YYEKEE (reference sequence). There are 15 residues in the CDR3.

The chain couples TRBV7-2 to TRBJ2-5; no clear D gene. The J call may be faulty, since TRBJ2-7 better matches the DNA end. CDR1 and CDR2 (germline): SGHTA, FQGNSA. This CDR3 comprises 13 residues. DNA of the CDR3: TGTGCCAGCAGCCCGAGAGTCGGCTACGAGCAGTACTTC. The encoded protein is CASSPRVGYEQYF.

The genes are TRBV9 and TRBJ2-1, with D tentatively TRBD2 (6 bases). Trimming took off 5 bases at V and 9 bases at J, with 15 bases between the two ends. CDR1 SGDLS and CDR2 YYNGEE come from the germline V gene. This CDR3 contains 13 residues. The CDR3 nucleotides are TGTGCCAGCAGACTACTAGCTACCGGTGAGCAGTTCTTC. This encodes CASRLLATGEQFF.

The table lists this clonotype with a few counts. V is TRBV3-1 and J is TRBJ1-5, with TRBD1 matching 7 bases. Germline trimming cut 7 bases from V and 7 bases from J; bases unmatched to any gene: 7. The CDR3 is 13 residues long. CDR1 and CDR2 (germline): LGHDT, YNNKEL (reference sequence). The CDR3 sequence is CASTTGAGQPQHF. CDR3 nucleotide sequence: TGTGCCAGCACCACAGGGGCAGGCCAGCCCCAGCATTTT.

This chain joins TRBV9 and TRBJ2-1; D perhaps matches TRBD2 (6 bases). This CDR3 is built from 15 residues. The ends were cut back, 4 bases at V and 0 bases at J, with 11 bases in the middle. In germline, CDR1 is SGDLS, CDR2 YYNGEE. CDR3 region: CASSWGRSSYNEQFF. DNA for the CDR3: TGTGCCAGCAGCTGGGGGAGGAGCTCCTACAATGAGCAGTTCTTC.

The V gene is TRBV20-1, the J gene TRBJ1-2; D uncertain. The CDR3 is 11 residues long. The V gene lost 6 bases and the J gene lost 4 bases, with 9 bases spanning the gap. Germline CDR1 DFQATT, CDR2 SNEGSKA (reference sequence). CDR3 nucleotides: TGCAGTGCAATGTCCACCTATGGCTACACCTTC. It translates to CSAMSTYGYTF.